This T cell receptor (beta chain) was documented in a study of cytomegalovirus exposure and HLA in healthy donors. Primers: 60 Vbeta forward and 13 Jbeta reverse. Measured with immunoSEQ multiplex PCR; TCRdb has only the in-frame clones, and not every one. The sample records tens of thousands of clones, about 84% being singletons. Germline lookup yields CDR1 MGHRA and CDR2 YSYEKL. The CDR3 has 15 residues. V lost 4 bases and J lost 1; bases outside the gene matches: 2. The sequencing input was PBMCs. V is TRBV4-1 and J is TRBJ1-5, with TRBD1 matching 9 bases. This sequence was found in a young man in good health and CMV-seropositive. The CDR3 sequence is CASSLDRGSNQPQHF. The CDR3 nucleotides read TGCGCCAGCAGCCTGGACAGGGGAAGCAATCAGCCCCAGCATTTT.